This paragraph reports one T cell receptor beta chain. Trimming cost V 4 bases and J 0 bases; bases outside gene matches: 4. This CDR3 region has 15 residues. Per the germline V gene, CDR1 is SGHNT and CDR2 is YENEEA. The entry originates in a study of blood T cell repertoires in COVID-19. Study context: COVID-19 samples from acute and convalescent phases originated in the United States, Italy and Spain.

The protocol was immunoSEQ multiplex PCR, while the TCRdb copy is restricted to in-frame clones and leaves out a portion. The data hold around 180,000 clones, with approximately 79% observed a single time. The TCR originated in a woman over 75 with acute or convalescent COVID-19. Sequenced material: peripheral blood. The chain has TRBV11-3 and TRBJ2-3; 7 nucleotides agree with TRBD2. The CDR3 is CASSSSGASTDTQYF. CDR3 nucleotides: TGTGCCAGCAGCTCAAGCGGGGCTAGCACAGATACGCAGTATTTT.